This T cell receptor beta chain comes out of a study of naive and memory T cell subsets. Both TRBC1 and TRBC2 were covered by a beta constant-region primer of two equimolar oligonucleotides. The ligated cDNA underwent four PCR rounds using SP2 and nested alpha and beta constant-region primers. TCRdb itself ran the UMI-ligation and nested PCR reads through MiXCR, one entry per CDR3 protein. The sample holds under 150,000 distinct CDR3 sequences, approximately 15% seen once. This clonotype appeared a few times. The V gene lost 6 bases and the J gene lost 5 bases, with 12 bases spanning the gap. Germline CDR1 reads SGHKS; CDR2 reads YYEKEE (reference sequence). This CDR3 contains 14 residues. CMV status came from CD4+ IFNgamma after overnight CMV lysate stimulation.

The clonotype was recovered from a human donor in good health. Sequenced sample: naive CD4+ T cells from blood. This sequence joins TRBV5-5 and TRBJ1-6; D not resolved. CDR3 amino acids: CASKVQSDNSPLHF. Here the CDR3 DNA reads TGTGCCAGCAAGGTACAGTCTGATAATTCACCCCTCCACTTT.